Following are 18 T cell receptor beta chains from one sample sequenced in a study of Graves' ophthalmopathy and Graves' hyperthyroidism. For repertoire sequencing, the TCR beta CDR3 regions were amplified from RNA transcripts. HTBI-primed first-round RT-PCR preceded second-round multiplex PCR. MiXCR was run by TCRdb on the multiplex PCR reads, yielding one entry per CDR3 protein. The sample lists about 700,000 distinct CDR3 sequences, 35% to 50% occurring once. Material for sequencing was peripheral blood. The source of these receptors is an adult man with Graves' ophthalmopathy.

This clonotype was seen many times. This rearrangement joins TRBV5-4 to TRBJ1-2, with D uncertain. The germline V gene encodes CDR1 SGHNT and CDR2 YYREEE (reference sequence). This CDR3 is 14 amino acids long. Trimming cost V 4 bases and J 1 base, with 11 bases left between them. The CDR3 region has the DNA TGTGCCAGCAGCATGGACGGATTTAACTATGGCTACACCTTC. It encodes CASSMDGFNYGYTF.

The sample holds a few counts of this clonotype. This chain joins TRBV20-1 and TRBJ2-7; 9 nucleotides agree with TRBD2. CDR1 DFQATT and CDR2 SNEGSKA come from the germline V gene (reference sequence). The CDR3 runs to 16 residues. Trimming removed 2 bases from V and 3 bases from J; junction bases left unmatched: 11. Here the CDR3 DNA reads TGCAGTGCTAGACTACCCAGGACTAGCGCCGACTACGAGCAGTACTTC. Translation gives CSARLPRTSADYEQYF.

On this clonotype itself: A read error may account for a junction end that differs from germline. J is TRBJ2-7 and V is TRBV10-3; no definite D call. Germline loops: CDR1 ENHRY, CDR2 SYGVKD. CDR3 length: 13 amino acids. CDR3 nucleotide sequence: TGTGCCAGCAGTTATAATCCCTACTACGAGCAGTACTTC. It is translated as CASSYNPYYEQYF.

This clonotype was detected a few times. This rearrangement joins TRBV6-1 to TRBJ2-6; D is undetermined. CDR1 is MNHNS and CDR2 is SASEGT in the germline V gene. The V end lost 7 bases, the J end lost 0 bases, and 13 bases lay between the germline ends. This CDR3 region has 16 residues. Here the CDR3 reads CASIWVSGSGANVLTF. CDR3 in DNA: TGTGCCAGCATATGGGTGTCGGGCTCTGGGGCCAACGTCCTGACTTTC.

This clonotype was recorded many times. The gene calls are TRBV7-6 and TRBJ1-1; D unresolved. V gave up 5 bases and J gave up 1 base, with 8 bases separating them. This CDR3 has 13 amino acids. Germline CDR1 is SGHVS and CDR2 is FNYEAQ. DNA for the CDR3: TGTGCCAGCAGCAATGGACGGAACACTGAAGCTTTCTTT. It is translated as CASSNGRNTEAFF.

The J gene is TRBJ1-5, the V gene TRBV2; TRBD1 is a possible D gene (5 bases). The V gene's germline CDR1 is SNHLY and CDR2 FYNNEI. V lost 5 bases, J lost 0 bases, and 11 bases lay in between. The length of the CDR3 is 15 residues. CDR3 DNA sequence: TGTGCCAGCAGTTCGACAGACCATAGCAATCAGCCCCAGCATTTT. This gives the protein CASSSTDHSNQPQHF.

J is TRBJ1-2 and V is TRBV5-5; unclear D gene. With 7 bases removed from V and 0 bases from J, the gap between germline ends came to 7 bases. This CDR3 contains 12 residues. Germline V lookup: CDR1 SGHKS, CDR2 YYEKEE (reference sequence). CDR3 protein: CASGASNYGYTF. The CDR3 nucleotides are TGTGCCAGCGGCGCTTCTAACTATGGCTACACCTTC.

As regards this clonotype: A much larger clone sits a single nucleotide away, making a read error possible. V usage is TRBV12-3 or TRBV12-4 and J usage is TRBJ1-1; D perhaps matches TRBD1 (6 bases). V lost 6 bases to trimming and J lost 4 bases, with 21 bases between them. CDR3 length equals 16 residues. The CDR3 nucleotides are TGTGCCAGCAGCCCCTCGCAGGGGCCCCAGGGCACTGAAGCTTTCTTT. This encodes CASSPSQGPQGTEAFF.

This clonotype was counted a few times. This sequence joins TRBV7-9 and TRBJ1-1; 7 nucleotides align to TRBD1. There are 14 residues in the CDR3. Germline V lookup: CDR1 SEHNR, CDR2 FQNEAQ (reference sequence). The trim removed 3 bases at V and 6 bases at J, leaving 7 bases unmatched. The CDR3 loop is CASSLIPRGSEAFF. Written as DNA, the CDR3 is TGTGCCAGCAGCTTGATTCCCAGGGGGTCTGAAGCTTTCTTT.

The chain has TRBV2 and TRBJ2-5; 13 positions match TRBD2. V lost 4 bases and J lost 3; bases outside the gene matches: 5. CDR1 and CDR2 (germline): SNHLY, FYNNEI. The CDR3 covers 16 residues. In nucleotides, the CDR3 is TGTGCCAGCAGTGCTCCCGGACTAGCGGGGGAAGAGACCCAGTACTTC. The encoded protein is CASSAPGLAGEETQYF.

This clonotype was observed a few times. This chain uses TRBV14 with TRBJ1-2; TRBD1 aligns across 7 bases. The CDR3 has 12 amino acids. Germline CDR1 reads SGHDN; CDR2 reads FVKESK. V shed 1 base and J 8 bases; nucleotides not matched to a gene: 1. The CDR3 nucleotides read TGTGCCAGCAGCCAAGGACAGGGAGGCTACACCTTC. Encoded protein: CASSQGQGGYTF. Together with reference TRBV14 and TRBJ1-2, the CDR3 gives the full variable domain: EAGVTQFPSHSVIEKGQTVTLRCDPISGHDNLYWYRRVMGKEIKFLLHFVKESKQDESGMPNNRFLAERTGGTYSTLKVQPAELEDSGVYFCASSQGQGGYTFGSGTRLTVV.

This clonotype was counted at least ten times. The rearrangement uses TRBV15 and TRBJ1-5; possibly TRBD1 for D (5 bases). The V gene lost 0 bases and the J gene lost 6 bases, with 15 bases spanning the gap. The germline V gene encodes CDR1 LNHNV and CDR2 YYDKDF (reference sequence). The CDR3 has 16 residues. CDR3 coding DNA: TGTGCCACCAGCAGAGATCGTGGGTGGAGGGGTCAGCCCCAGCATTTT. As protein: CATSRDRGWRGQPQHF.

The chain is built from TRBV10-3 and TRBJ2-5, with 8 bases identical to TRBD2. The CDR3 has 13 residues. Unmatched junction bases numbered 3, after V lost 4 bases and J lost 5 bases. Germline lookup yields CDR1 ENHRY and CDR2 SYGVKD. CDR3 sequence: CAISGLAMETQYF. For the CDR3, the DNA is TGTGCCATCAGTGGACTAGCGATGGAGACCCAGTACTTC.

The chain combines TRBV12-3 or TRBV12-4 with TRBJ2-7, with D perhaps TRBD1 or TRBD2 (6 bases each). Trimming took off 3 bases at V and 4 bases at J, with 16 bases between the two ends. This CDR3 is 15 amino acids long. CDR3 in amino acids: CASSFRGAEVYEQYF. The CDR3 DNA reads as TGTGCCAGCAGTTTTAGGGGGGCGGAGGTATACGAGCAGTACTTC.

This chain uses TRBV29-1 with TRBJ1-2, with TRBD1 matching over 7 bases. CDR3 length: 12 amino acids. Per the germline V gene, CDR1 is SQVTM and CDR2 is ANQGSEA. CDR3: CRRTGPNYGYTF. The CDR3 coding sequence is TGCAGACGGACAGGACCTAACTATGGCTACACCTTC.

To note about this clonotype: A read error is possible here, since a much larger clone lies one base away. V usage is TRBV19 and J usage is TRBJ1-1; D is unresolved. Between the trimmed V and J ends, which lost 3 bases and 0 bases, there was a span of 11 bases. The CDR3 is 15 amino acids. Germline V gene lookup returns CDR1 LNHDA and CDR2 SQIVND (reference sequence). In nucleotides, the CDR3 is TGTGCCAGTAGTATGGTCCTACACCTGAACACTGAAGCTTTCTTT. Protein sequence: CASSMVLHLNTEAFF.

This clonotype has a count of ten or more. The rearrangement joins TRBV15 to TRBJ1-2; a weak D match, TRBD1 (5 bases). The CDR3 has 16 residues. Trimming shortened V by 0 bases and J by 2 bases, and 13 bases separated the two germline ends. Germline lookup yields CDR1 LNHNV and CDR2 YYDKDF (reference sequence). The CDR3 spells CATSRDLGRTNYGYTF. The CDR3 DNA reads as TGTGCCACCAGCAGAGACCTGGGACGGACGAACTATGGCTACACCTTC. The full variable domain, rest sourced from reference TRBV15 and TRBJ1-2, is DAMVIQNPRYQVTQFGKPVTLSCSQTLNHNVMYWYQQKSSQAPKLLFHYYDKDFNNEADTPDNFQSRRPNTSFCFLDIRSPGLGDTAMYLCATSRDLGRTNYGYTFGSGTRLTVV.

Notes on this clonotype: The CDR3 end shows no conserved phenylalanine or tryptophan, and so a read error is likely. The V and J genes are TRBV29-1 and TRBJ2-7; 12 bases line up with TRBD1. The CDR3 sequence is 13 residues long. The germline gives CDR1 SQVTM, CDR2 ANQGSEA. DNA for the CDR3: TGCAGTGCTAGAGGGACAGGGGGCGACGAGCAGTACTGC. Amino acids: CSARGTGGDEQYC.